The rows below give T cell receptor beta chains drawn from one sample of a study of shared clonotypes between healthy human individuals. Sequenced by immunoSEQ multiplex PCR; TCRdb stores in-frame clones only, minus some. The data show approximately 2,000,000 clones, roughly 92% seen once. The sample comprised naive CD4+ T cells from PBMCs. Receptors originate from a man aged 18 to 30 in good health. Some clones in this sample may be carry-over from other donors' samples. Both conserved end residues are part of each CDR3. Fields, in order: V gene, CDR3 length, clone size, D gene, J gene, CDR3 DNA, CDR3 protein. D genes are given only for firm matches. Not all rows give a size; the values are once, few, many and, for expanded clones, a class.

TRBV5-6	13	NA	NA	TRBJ1-2	TGTGCCAGCAGCTTGGGAACTGCGCGGGGCTACACCTTC	CASSLGTARGYTF
TRBV7-2	13	once	NA	TRBJ2-7	TGTGCCAGCAGCTTCGGCCCCTACTACGAGCAGTACTTC	CASSFGPYYEQYF
TRBV11-3	15	NA	NA	TRBJ1-1	TGTGCCAGCAGCTTAGGCTATGGGGAGAACACTGAAGCTTTCTTT	CASSLGYGENTEAFF
TRBV4-1	15	NA	NA	TRBJ1-2	TGCGCCAGCAGCCCCGGGGAGCGAGGCAGCTATGGCTACACCTTC	CASSPGERGSYGYTF
TRBV28	18	NA	TRBD1	TRBJ2-5	TGTGCCAGCCGAAATCCTGGGACAGGGTTGATTAGTCGAGAGACCCAGTACTTC	CASRNPGTGLISRETQYF
TRBV20-1	11	NA	NA	TRBJ2-1	TGCAGTGCTAGCGCCCCTTCTGAGCAGTTCTTC	CSASAPSEQFF
TRBV5-1	14	NA	TRBD1	TRBJ2-7	TGCGCCAGCAGGTGGGGGACAGGGCGTGAGGAGCAGTACTTC	CASRWGTGREEQYF
TRBV30	14	NA	NA	TRBJ2-7	TGTGCCCTAGGTCGTTTGGGGATGAAAGACGAGCAGTACTTC	CALGRLGMKDEQYF
TRBV2	14	NA	TRBD1	TRBJ1-4	TGTGCCAGCAGTGGAACAGGACAGGGGAAAAAACTGTTTTTT	CASSGTGQGKKLFF
TRBV28	13	NA	NA	TRBJ2-3	TGTGCCAGCAGAAACGACCCCACAGATACGCAGTATTTT	CASRNDPTDTQYF
TRBV28	17	NA	TRBD1	TRBJ1-6	TGTGCCAGCAGTTATTGTTCCGGGACAGCCTATTGTTCACCCCTCCACTTT	CASSYCSGTAYCSPLHF
TRBV6-5	15	NA	TRBD1	TRBJ2-7	TGTGCCAGCAGTTACTCCGGGACAGGGCGCTACGAGCAGTACTTC	CASSYSGTGRYEQYF
TRBV19	17	NA	TRBD2	TRBJ2-7	TGTGCCAGTAGTATAGGCGGGACTAGCGGCGATTCCTACGAGCAGTACTTC	CASSIGGTSGDSYEQYF
TRBV28	15	NA	NA	TRBJ2-7	TGTGCCAGCAGCCTCGCCGGGACATACTCCTACGAGCAGTACTTC	CASSLAGTYSYEQYF
TRBV5-3	11	NA	NA	TRBJ2-7	TGTGCCAGATATGGAGGCTACGAGCAGTACTTC	CARYGGYEQYF
TRBV7-6	13	NA	NA	TRBJ1-2	TGTGCCAGCAGCTTAGCCAGTAACTATGGCTACACCTTC	CASSLASNYGYTF
TRBV5-1	14	NA	NA	TRBJ2-3	TGCGCCAGCAGCTTGGGAATTAGCTCTGATACGCAGTATTTT	CASSLGISSDTQYF
TRBV28	15	NA	TRBD2	TRBJ2-3	TGTGCCAGCAGTTCTGGGGGGGACAGCACAGATACGCAGTATTTT	CASSSGGDSTDTQYF
TRBV28	14	NA	NA	TRBJ1-5	TGTGCCAGCAGTTTAGGGGGCGCGGTTCAGCCCCAGCATTTT	CASSLGGAVQPQHF
TRBV6-4	15	NA	NA	TRBJ2-1	TGTGCCAGCAGTCCCCAGGGACTTTCCTACAATGAGCAGTTCTTC	CASSPQGLSYNEQFF
TRBV7-2	19	NA	NA	TRBJ2-2	TGTGCCAGCAGCTTATCGCTATATCTGGCGGGGAAAAACACCGGGGAGCTGTTTTTT	CASSLSLYLAGKNTGELFF
TRBV5-1	16	NA	TRBD2	TRBJ2-5	TGCGCCAGCAGCTTGTCTAGCGGGGGGGGTCGGGAGACCCAGTACTTC	CASSLSSGGGRETQYF
TRBV5-1	15	NA	TRBD2	TRBJ2-1	TGCGCCAGCAGCTTGACGGCTAGCGGGAGTAATGAGCAGTTCTTC	CASSLTASGSNEQFF
TRBV29-1	12	NA	TRBD1	TRBJ1-2	TGCAGCGTTGTATCAGGGGGCAATGGCTACACCTTC	CSVVSGGNGYTF
TRBV6-1	16	NA	NA	TRBJ1-5	TGTGCCAGCAGTGAAGGTACAGCTTATAGCAATCAGCCCCAGCATTTT	CASSEGTAYSNQPQHF
TRBV6-6	15	NA	NA	TRBJ2-5	TGTGCCAGCAGTTACTGGGGGGCCGGGGGCGAGACCCAGTACTTC	CASSYWGAGGETQYF
TRBV7-3	13	NA	NA	TRBJ1-2	TGTGCCAGCAGCCCCGAGGGTCTTGGAGGCTACACCTTC	CASSPEGLGGYTF